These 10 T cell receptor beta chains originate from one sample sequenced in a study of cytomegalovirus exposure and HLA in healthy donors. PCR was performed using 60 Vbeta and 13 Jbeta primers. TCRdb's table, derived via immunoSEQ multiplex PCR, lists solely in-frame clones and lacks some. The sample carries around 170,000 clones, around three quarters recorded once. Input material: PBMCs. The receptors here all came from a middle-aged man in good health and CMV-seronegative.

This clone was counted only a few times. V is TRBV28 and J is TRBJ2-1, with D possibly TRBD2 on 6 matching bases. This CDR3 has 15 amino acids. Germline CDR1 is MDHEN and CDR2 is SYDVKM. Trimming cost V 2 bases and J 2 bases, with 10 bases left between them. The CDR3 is CASSLREETYNEQFF. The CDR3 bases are TGTGCCAGCAGTTTAAGGGAGGAAACCTACAATGAGCAGTTCTTC.

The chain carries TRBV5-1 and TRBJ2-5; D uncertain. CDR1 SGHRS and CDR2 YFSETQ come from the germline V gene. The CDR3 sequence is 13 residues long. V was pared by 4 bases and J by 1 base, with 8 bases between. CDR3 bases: TGCGCCAGCAGCCCCGGTGGCCAAGAGACCCAGTACTTC. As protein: CASSPGGQETQYF.

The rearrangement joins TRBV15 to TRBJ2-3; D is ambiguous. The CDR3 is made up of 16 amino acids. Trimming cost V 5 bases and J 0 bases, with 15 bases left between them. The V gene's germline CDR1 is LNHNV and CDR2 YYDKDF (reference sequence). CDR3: CATSPRLAASTDTQYF. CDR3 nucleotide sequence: TGTGCCACCAGCCCCCGATTGGCCGCCAGCACAGATACGCAGTATTTT.

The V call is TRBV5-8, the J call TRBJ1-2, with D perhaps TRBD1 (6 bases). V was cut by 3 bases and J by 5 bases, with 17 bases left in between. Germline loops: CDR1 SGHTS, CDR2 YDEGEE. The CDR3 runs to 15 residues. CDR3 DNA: TGTGCCAGCAGCTATCAGACAGGCGGGGGGTATGGCTACACCTTC. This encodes CASSYQTGGGYGYTF.

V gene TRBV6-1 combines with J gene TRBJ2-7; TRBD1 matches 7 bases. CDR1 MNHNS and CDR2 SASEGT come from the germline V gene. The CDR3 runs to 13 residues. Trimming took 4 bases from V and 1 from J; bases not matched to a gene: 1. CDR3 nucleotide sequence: TGTGCCAGCAGTGGGGGACAGTCCTACGAGCAGTACTTC. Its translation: CASSGGQSYEQYF.

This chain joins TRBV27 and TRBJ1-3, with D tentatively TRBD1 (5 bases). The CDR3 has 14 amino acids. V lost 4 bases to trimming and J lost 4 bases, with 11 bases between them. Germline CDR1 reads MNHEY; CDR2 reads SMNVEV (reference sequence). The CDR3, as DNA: TGTGCCAGCAGTTCGACAGCAGCCGGAAACACCATATATTTT. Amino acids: CASSSTAAGNTIYF.

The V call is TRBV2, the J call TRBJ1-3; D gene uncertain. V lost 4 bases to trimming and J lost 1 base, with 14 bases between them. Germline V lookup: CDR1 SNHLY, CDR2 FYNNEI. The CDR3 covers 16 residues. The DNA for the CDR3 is TGTGCCAGCAGTGGCCTGGTGGAGGTATCTGGAAACACCATATATTTT. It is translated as CASSGLVEVSGNTIYF. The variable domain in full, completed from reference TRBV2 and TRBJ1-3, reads EPEVTQTPSHQVTQMGQEVILRCVPISNHLYFYWYRQILGQKVEFLVSFYNNEISEKSEIFDDQFSVERPDGSNFTLKIRSTKLEDSAMYFCASSGLVEVSGNTIYFGEGSWLTVV.

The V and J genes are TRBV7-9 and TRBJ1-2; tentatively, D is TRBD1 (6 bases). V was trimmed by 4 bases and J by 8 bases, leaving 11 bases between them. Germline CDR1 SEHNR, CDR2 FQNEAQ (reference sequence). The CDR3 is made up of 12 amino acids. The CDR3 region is CASSSTGIGYTF. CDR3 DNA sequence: TGTGCCAGCAGCTCGACAGGAATCGGCTACACCTTC.

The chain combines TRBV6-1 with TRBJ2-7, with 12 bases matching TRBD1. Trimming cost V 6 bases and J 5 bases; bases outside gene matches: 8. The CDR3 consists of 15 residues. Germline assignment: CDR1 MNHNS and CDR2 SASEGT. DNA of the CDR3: TGTGCCAGCAGGCCGGGGGACAGGGGGCACGACGAGCAGTACTTC. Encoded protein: CASRPGDRGHDEQYF.

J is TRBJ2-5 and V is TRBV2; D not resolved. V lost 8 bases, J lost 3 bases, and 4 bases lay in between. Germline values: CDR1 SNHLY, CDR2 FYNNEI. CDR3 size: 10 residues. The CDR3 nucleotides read TGTGCCAGCTCTGAAGAGACCCAGTACTTC. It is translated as CASSEETQYF. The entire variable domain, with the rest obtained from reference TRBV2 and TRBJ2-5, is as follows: EPEVTQTPSHQVTQMGQEVILRCVPISNHLYFYWYRQILGQKVEFLVSFYNNEISEKSEIFDDQFSVERPDGSNFTLKIRSTKLEDSAMYFCASSEETQYFGPGTRLLVL.